Given below is one T cell receptor (beta chain) in context. This CDR3 region has 15 residues. The ends were cut back, 0 bases at V and 8 bases at J, with 17 bases in the middle. Germline V lookup: CDR1 SGHTS, CDR2 YDEGEE. This sample stems from a study of blood T cell repertoires in COVID-19. Study-wide background: Samples came from the United States, Italy and Spain, spanning acute and convalescent COVID-19. Sources were T cells, B-cell-depleted T cells, or PBMCs; the material itself was cDNA or gDNA.

Only in-frame clones appear in the TCRdb table, and some are missing; sequencing was by immunoSEQ multiplex PCR. The data contain about 160,000 clones, less than 85% of them singletons. The source material was peripheral blood. The chain combines TRBV5-8 with TRBJ1-2; a possible D gene is TRBD1 (6 bases). This clonotype was sampled from a woman older than 75 with active or convalescent COVID-19. The CDR3 nucleotides are TGTGCCAGCAGCTTGGATTTCAGACAGGCCTGGGGCTACACCTTC. This sequence encodes CASSLDFRQAWGYTF.